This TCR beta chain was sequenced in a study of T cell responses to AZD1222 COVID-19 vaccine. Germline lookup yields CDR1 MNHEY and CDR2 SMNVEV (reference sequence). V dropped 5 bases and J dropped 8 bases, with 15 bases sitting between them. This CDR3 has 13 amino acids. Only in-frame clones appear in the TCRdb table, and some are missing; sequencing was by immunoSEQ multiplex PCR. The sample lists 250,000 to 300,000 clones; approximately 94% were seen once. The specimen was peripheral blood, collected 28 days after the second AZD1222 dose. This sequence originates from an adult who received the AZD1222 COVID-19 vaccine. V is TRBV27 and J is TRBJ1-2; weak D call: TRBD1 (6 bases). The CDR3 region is CASSTVTRGGYTF. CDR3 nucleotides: TGTGCCAGCAGTACAGTCACCAGGGGCGGCTACACCTTC.